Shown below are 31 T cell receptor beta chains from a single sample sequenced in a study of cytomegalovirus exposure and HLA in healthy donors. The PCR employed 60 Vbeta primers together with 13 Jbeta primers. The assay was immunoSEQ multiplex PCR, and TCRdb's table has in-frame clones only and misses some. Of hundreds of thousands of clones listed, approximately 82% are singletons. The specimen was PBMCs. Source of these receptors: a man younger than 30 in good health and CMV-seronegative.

CDR3 region: CASSLAGADTQYF. CDR3 bases: TGTGCCAGCAGCTTGGCCGGGGCAGATACGCAGTATTTT. This chain links TRBV5-8 with TRBJ2-3; a possible D gene is TRBD2 (5 bases). The length of the CDR3 is 13 residues. Germline CDR1 SGHTS, CDR2 YDEGEE. Trimming removed 0 bases at V and 4 bases at J, with 6 bases between.

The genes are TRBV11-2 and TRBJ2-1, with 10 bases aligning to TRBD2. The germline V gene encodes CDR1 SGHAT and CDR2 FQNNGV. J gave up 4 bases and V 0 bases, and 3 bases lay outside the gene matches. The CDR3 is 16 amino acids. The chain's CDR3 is CASSLETSGTYNEQFF. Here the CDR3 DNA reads TGTGCCAGCAGCTTAGAAACTAGCGGGACTTACAATGAGCAGTTCTTC.

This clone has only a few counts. This chain's CDR3 is CASSGQAHEQYF. As DNA, the CDR3 is TGTGCCAGCTCGGGACAGGCCCACGAGCAGTACTTC. The chain links TRBV19 to TRBJ2-7, with 8 bases that match TRBD1. Germline V CDR1 and CDR2: LNHDA, SQIVND (reference sequence). The ends lost 9 bases at V and 5 bases at J; junction bases unmatched: 6. The CDR3 runs to 12 residues.

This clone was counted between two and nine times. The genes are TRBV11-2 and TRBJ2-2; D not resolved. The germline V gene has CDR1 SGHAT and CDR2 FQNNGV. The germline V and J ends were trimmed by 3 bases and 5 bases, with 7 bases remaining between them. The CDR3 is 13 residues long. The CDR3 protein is CASSFQNTGELFF. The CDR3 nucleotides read TGTGCCAGCAGCTTTCAGAATACCGGGGAGCTGTTTTTT. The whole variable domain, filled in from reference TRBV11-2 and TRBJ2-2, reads EAGVAQSPRYKIIEKRQSVAFWCNPISGHATLYWYQQILGQGPKLLIQFQNNGVVDDSQLPKDRFSAERLKGVDSTLKIQPAKLEDSAVYLCASSFQNTGELFFGEGSRLTVL.

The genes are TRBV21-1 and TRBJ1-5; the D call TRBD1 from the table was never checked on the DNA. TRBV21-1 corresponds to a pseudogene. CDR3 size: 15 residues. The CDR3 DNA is TGTGCCAGCAGCCCCCGGGACAGGGTTGGTCAGCCCCAGCATTTT. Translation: CASSPRDRVGQPQHF.

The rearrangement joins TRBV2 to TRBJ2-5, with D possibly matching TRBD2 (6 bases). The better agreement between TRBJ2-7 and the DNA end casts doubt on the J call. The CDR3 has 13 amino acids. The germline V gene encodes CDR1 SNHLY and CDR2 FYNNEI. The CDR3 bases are TGTGCCAGCCAGGCGGGATTACACTACGAGCAGTACTTC. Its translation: CASQAGLHYEQYF.

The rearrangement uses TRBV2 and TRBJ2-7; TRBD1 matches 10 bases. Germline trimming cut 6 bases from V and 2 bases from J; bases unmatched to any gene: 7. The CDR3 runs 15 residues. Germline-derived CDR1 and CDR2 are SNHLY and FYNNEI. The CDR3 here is CASRIRQGATYEQYF. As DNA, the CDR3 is TGTGCCAGCAGAATTCGACAGGGGGCAACCTACGAGCAGTACTTC.

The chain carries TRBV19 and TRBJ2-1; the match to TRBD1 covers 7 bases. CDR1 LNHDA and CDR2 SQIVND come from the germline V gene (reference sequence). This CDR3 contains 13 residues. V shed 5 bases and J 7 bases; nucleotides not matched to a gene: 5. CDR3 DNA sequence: TGTGCCAGTAGTCCCGCGGACAGGAATGAGCAGTTCTTC. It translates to CASSPADRNEQFF.

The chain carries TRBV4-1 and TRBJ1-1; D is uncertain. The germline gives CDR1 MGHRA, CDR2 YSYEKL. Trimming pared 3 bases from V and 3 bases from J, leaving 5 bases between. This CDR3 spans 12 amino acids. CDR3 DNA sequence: TGCGCCAGCAGCCAGGCATACACTGAAGCTTTCTTT. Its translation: CASSQAYTEAFF.

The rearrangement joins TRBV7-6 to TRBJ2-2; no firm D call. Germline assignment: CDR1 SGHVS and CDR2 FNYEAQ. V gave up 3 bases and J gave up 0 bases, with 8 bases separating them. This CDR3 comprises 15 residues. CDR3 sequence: CASSLLSSNTGELFF. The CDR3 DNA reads TGTGCCAGCAGCTTGTTGTCTTCGAACACCGGGGAGCTGTTTTTT.

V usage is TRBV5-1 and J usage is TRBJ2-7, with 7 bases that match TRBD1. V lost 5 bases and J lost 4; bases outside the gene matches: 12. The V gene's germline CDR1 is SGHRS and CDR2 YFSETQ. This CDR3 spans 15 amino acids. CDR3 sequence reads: CASRRRAGGEYEQYF. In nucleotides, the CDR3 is TGCGCCAGCAGGCGCCGGGCAGGGGGAGAGTACGAGCAGTACTTC.

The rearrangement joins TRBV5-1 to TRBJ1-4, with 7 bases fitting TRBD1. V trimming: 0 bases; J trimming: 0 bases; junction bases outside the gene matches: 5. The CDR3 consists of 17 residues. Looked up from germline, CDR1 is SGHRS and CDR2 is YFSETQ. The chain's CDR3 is CASSLGRGIATNEKLFF. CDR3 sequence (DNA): TGCGCCAGCAGCTTGGGCAGGGGGATTGCAACTAATGAAAAACTGTTTTTT.

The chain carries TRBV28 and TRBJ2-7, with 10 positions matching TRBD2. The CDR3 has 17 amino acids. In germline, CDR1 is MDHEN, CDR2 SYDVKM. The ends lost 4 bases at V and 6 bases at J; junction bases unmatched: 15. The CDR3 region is CASSSAASGRGGTEQYF. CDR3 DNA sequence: TGTGCCAGCAGTTCGGCAGCTAGCGGGAGAGGTGGAACCGAGCAGTACTTC.

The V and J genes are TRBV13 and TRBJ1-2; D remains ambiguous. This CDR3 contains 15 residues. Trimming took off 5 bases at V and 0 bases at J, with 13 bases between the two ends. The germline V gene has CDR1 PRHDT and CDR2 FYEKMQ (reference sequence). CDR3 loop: CASSPGAIANYGYTF. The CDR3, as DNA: TGTGCCAGCAGCCCCGGAGCTATAGCTAACTATGGCTACACCTTC.

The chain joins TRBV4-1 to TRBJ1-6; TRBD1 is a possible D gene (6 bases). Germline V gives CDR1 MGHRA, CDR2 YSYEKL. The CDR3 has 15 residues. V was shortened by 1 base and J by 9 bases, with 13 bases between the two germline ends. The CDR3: CASSQAGGRFSPLHF. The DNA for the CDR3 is TGCGCCAGCAGCCAAGCGGGGGGGCGCTTTTCACCCCTCCACTTT.

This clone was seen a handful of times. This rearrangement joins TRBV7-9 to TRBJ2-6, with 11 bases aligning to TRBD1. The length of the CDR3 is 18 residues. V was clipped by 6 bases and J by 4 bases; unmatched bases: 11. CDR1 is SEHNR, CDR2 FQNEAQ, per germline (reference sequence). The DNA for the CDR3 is TGTGCCAGCAGTCGATCCGGGACAGGGGGAGGCGGGGCCAACGTCCTGACTTTC. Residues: CASSRSGTGGGGANVLTF. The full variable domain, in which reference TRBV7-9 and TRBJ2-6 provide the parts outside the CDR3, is DTGVSQNPRHKITKRGQNVTFRCDPISEHNRLYWYRQTLGQGPEFLTYFQNEAQLEKSRLLSDRFSAERPKGSFSTLEIQRTEQGDSAMYLCASSRSGTGGGGANVLTFGAGSRLTVL.

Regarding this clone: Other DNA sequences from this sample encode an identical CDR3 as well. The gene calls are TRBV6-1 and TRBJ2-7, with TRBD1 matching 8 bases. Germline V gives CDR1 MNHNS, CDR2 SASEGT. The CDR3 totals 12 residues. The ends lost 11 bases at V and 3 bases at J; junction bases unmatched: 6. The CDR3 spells CAGGQGGYEQYF. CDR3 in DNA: TGTGCCGGAGGACAGGGAGGCTACGAGCAGTACTTC.

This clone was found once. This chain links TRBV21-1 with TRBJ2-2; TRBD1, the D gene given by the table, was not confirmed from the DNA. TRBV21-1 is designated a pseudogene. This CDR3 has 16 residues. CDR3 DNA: TGTGCCAGCAGCACTACAGGGATTCTGAACACCGGGGAGCTGTTTTTT. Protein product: CASSTTGILNTGELFF.

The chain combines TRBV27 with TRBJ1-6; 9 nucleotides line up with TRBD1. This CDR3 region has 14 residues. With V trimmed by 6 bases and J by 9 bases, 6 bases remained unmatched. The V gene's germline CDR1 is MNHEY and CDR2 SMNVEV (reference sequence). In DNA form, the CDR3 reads TGTGCCAGCAGCGACAGGGGGGTGGGTTCACCCCTCCACTTT. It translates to CASSDRGVGSPLHF.

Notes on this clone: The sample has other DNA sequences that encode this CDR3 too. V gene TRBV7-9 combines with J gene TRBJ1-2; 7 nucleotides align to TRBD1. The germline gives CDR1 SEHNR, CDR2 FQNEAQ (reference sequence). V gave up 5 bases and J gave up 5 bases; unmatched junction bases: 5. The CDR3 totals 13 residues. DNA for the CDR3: TGTGCCAGCAGCCCGGGACAGTTTTATGGCTACACCTTC. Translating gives CASSPGQFYGYTF.

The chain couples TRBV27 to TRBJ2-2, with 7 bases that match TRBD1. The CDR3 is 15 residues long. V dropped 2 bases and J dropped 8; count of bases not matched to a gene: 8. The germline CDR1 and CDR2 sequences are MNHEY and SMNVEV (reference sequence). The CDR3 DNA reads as TGTGCCAGCAGTTTAGGACAGGCTCTTTGGGGGGAGCTGTTTTTT. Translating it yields CASSLGQALWGELFF.

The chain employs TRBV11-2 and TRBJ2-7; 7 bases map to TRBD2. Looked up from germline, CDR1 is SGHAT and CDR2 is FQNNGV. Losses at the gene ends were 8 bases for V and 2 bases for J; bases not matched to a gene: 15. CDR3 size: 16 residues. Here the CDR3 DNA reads TGTGCCAGCGAGACCCAACGGGGAGGGCCCCCCTACGAGCAGTACTTC. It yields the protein CASETQRGGPPYEQYF.

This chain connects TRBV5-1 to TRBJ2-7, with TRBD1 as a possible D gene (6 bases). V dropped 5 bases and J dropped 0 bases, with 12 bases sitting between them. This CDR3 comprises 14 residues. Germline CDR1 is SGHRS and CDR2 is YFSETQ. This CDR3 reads CASRGQGTSYEQYF. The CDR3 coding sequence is TGCGCCAGCAGAGGGCAGGGGACCTCCTACGAGCAGTACTTC.

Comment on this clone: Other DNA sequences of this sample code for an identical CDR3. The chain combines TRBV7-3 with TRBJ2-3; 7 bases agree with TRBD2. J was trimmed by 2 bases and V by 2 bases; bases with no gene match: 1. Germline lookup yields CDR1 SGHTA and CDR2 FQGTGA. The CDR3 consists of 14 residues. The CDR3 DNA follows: TGTGCCAGCAGCTTAGCGGGGGTCACAGATACGCAGTATTTT. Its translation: CASSLAGVTDTQYF.

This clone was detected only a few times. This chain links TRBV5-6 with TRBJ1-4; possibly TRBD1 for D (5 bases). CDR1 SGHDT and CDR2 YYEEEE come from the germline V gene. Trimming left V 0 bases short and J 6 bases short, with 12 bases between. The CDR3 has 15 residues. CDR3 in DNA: TGTGCCAGCAGCTTGGGGGGCAGGAAAGATGAAAAACTGTTTTTT. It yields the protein CASSLGGRKDEKLFF.

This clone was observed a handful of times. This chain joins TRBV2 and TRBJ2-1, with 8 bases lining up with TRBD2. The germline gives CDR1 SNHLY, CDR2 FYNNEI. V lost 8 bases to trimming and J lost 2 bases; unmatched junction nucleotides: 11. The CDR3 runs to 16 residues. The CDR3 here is CASREGGSGAYNEQFF. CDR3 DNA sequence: TGTGCCAGCCGGGAGGGAGGGAGTGGCGCCTACAATGAGCAGTTCTTC.

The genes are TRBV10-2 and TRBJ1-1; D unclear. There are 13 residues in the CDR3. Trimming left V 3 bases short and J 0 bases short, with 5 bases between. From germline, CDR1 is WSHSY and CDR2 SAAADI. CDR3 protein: CASSEAVNTEAFF. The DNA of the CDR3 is TGCGCCAGCAGTGAAGCGGTGAACACTGAAGCTTTCTTT.

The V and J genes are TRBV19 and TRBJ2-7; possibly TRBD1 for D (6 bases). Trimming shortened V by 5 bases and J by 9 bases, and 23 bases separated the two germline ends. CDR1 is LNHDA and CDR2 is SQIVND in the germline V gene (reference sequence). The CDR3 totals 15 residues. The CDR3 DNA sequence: TGTGCCAGTAGTGGGCCCGAACAGGGTTCGACGAGGCAGTACTTC. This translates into CASSGPEQGSTRQYF.

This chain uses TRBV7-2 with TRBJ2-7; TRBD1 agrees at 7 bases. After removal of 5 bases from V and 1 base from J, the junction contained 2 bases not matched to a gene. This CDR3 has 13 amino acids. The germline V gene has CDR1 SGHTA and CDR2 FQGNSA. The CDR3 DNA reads TGTGCCAGCAGCCGGACAGGTTCCTACGAGCAGTACTTC. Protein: CASSRTGSYEQYF.

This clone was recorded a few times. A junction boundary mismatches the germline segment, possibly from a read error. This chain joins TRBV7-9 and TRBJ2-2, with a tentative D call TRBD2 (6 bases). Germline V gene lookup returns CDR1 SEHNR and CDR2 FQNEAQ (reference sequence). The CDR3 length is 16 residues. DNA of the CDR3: TGTTCCAGCAGCCTATCGGGACTTTACAACAGCGGGGAGCTGTTTTTT. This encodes CSSSLSGLYNSGELFF.

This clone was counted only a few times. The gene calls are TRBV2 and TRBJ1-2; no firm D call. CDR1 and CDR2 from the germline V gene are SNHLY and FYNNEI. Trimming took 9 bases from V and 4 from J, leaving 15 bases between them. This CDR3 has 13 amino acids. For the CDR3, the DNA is TGTGCCAGGACCAAACGGGAGGCCTATGGCTACACCTTC. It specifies CARTKREAYGYTF.